This TCR beta chain was captured in a study of T cells after yellow fever vaccination. The study made its TCR cDNA through 5'RACE template switching. That step introduced a universal primer site along with UMIs. TCRdb called the 5' RACE reads again in MiXCR, with one record for every CDR3 protein. This table holds 100,000 or so distinct CDR3 sequences, roughly 8.2% found once. Many counts were recorded for this clonotype. The CDR3 is 16 residues long. The germline V gene encodes CDR1 SNHLY and CDR2 FYNNEI. V trimming: 3 bases; J trimming: 2 bases; junction bases outside the gene matches: 1. Source: CD8+ T cells not binding an NS4B(214-222) dextramer, sorted from PBMCs, taken around 14 days after the first yellow fever vaccination. The chain has TRBV2 and TRBJ2-6; 10 bases are shared with TRBD1. The sequence came from a man younger than 35 who received the YFV17D yellow fever vaccine. This CDR3 is CASSEGQGPGANVLTF. The CDR3 DNA sequence: TGTGCCAGCAGTGAGGGACAGGGGCCTGGGGCCAACGTCCTGACTTTC.